Each of the 9 T cell receptor beta chains below was sequenced from the same sample in a study of Tregs in tolerant kidney transplant recipients. The protocol was immunoSEQ multiplex PCR, while the TCRdb copy is restricted to in-frame clones and leaves out a portion. The sample includes 60,000 or so clones, 83% seen only once; the top ten take more than 4.5%. Sequencing input: CD4+ T cells from blood. The receptors come from a human donor in good health.

The chain carries TRBV9 and TRBJ2-2, with 10 bases identical to TRBD1. This CDR3 is 16 amino acids long. CDR1 is SGDLS and CDR2 is YYNGEE in the germline V gene. The trim removed 4 bases at V and 6 bases at J, leaving 9 bases unmatched. Here the CDR3 DNA reads TGTGCCAGCAGCCCAGACAGGGGGCGCTTAGCCGGGGAGCTGTTTTTT. Its protein product is CASSPDRGRLAGELFF.

The chain carries TRBV5-6 and TRBJ1-2, with 8 bases lining up with TRBD1. This CDR3 spans 15 amino acids. The trim removed 3 bases at V and 1 base at J, leaving 5 bases unmatched. Germline V lookup: CDR1 SGHDT, CDR2 YYEEEE. The CDR3 DNA reads TGTGCCAGCAGCTACCGGGACAGGAATAACTATGGCTACACCTTC. Amino acid sequence: CASSYRDRNNYGYTF.

The chain couples TRBV10-1 to TRBJ2-7, with D uncertain. The CDR3 has 8 residues. Germline-derived CDR1 and CDR2 are WNHNN and SYGVQD (reference sequence). CDR3 sequence (DNA): TGCGTCAACTACGAGCAGTACTTC. It specifies CVNYEQYF.

As to this clone: This could be a read error, since a much larger clone is one nucleotide away. This specimen includes other DNA sequences encoding the same CDR3. The chain uses TRBV7-8 and TRBJ2-4, with 7 bases matching TRBD2. Germline lookup yields CDR1 SGHVS and CDR2 FQNEAQ. The CDR3 runs to 13 residues. CDR3 amino acids: CASSPPREDIQYF. The CDR3 region has the DNA TGTGCCAGCAGCCCCCCCCGGGAGGACATCCAGTACTTC.

This clone was detected once. J is TRBJ2-5 and V is TRBV7-9; TRBD2 agrees at 10 bases. V was pared by 1 base and J by 7 bases, with 12 bases of the junction left unmatched. CDR1 is SEHNR, CDR2 FQNEAQ, per germline (reference sequence). CDR3 length: 17 residues. CDR3 coding DNA: TGTGCCAGCAGCTTAGATCCGTGGACTAGCGGCACGGGGACCCAGTACTTC. Translated, it gives CASSLDPWTSGTGTQYF.

The chain employs TRBV21-1 and TRBJ2-1; the table's D call of TRBD1 was not tested on the DNA. TRBV21-1 represents a pseudogene. This CDR3 comprises 16 residues. Written as DNA, the CDR3 is TGTGCCAGCAGAGTGGCTGGGCAGGGATTATACAATGAGCAGTTCTTC. As protein: CASRVAGQGLYNEQFF.

This clone was counted only a few times. The V and J genes are TRBV4-1 and TRBJ1-5; 9 bases are shared with TRBD1. Trimming at V came to 0 bases and at J to 3 bases, leaving 9 bases not matched to a gene. This CDR3 is built from 18 residues. The V gene's germline CDR1 is MGHRA and CDR2 YSYEKL. CDR3 DNA sequence: TGCGCCAGCAGCCAAGAGGACAGGGGCTTTTCTAACAATCAGCCCCAGCATTTT. Translated, it gives CASSQEDRGFSNNQPQHF.

The rearrangement links TRBV9 to TRBJ1-5; D may be TRBD1 (6 bases). Germline V gene sequence: CDR1 SGDLS, CDR2 YYNGEE. Deletions cut 4 bases from V and 3 bases from J, with 14 bases between. The CDR3 covers 15 residues. The CDR3 coding sequence is TGTGCCAGCAGCTCCAGTGGACAGCCCAATCAGCCCCAGCATTTT. It is translated as CASSSSGQPNQPQHF.

This clone was observed a few times. The V gene is TRBV6-1, the J gene TRBJ2-3, with 8 bases identical to TRBD1. After removal of 2 bases from V and 2 bases from J, the junction contained 3 bases not matched to a gene. Germline lookup yields CDR1 MNHNS and CDR2 SASEGT. This CDR3 is 15 amino acids long. The CDR3 DNA sequence: TGTGCCAGCAGTGAACAGGACAGGGACACAGATACGCAGTATTTT. This encodes CASSEQDRDTDTQYF.